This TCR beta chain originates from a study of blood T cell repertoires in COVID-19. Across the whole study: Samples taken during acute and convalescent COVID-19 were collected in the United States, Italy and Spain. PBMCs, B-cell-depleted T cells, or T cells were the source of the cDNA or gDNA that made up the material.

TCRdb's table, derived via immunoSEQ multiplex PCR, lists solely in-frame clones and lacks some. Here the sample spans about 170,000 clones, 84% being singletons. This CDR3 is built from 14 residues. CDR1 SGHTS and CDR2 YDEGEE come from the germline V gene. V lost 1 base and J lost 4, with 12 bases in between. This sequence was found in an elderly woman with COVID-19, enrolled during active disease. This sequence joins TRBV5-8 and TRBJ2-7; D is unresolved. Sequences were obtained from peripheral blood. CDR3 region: CASSLIQPGYEQYF. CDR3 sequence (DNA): TGTGCCAGCAGCTTGATACAACCTGGTTACGAGCAGTACTTC.